This T cell receptor beta chain was retrieved from a study of PD-L1 blockade in urothelial cancer. Looking at the study overall: Patients commenced atezolizumab around 2014, and it was given at 1,200 mg intravenously every 3 weeks. Blood was tested 3 weeks (second dose) and 6 weeks into treatment. A median of 141,255 T cells was found in the blood samples.

Method: immunoSEQ multiplex PCR; TCRdb's copy keeps in-frame clones and lacks some. The sample has some 71,000 clones, 70% to 90% seen once. Sample time point: pretreatment peripheral blood. A total of 1 to 8 samples per patient were collected pretreatment and on-treatment. From germline, CDR1 is MRHNA and CDR2 SNTAGT. The CDR3 loop spans 13 amino acids. Trimming stripped 4 bases from V and 6 bases from J, with 9 bases between. The source material was PBMCs, sampled around atezolizumab (anti-PD-L1) treatment. The sequence was collected from a man aged 40-49 years with urothelial cancer. V is TRBV6-4 and J is TRBJ2-2; possible D gene TRBD1, 6 bases. The CDR3 sequence is CASSAGTPGELFF. The CDR3 DNA sequence: TGTGCCAGCAGTGCGGGGACACCCGGGGAGCTGTTTTTT.